The TCR beta chain described here comes from a study of shared clonotypes between healthy human individuals (dated by TCRdb to the early 2020s). For the study in its entirety: The cohort comprised a couple of women and a few men aged 18 to 49 years. For each donor, CD4 naive and CD4 memory were each run on three plates, CD8 naive on two plates, and CD8 memory on one plate. Per donor, leukapheresis produced somewhere between about 0.94 and 10 billion PBMCs. The study deeply sequenced blood TCR repertoires of five healthy adults to estimate repertoire size and the extent of clonotype sharing between individuals. To increase sequencing depth and limit assay-specific biases, different laboratories used diverse techniques to prepare libraries and sequence TCR repertoires. The research as a whole found: Estimated clonotype richness was generally larger for naive than for memory subsets. Only blood was sampled, and tissue TCR repertoires likely differ from those in blood. Pairwise subsampling led to the expectation that sequencing depth would affect the degree of clonotype sharing among donors. About 4.5% of naive CD4, 3.5% of naive CD8, 2.3% of memory CD4, and 0.4% of memory CD8 clonotypes were shared across a few donors. Because the study included only a small number of donors, the genetic and exposure-history diversity represented was limited. Clonotypes shared by all four sorted-subset donors showed higher generation probabilities than non-shared clonotypes. Even with the large sequencing depth, rarefaction of the sorted-subset datasets indicated that sequencing was incomplete.

The donors were healthy, HIV-negative adults who had no recently reported acute infections or vaccinations. Every donor was a Caucasian adult living in Nashville, Tennessee, USA. CD4+ T cells were enriched through magnetic negative selection, after which naive cells were positively selected on CD45RA and the remaining negative fraction served as the memory subset. Blood was obtained by leukapheresis, after which PBMCs were separated by Ficoll-Histopaque density gradient centrifugation and cryopreserved in liquid nitrogen vapor phase. Purity and quantity of every magnetically sorted T cell population were checked by analytical flow cytometry. Each sorted fraction had its genomic DNA isolated and then quantified by UV absorbance on a Nanodrop 2000c. TCR CDR3 regions were amplified from genomic DNA by multiplex PCR using the deep immunoSEQ assay. Genomic DNA extracted from each cell subset was distributed evenly over all wells of several immunoSEQ 96-well plates, and each plate served as one replicate. For sorted subsets, 200 to 250 ng of genomic DNA, equivalent to 25,000 to 35,000 T cell genomes, went into each replicate PCR. Purified libraries were quantified with a Qubit 3.0 fluorometer, sized on a Bioanalyzer 2100, and re-quantified with the KAPA Library Quantification kit. A separate single-read 150-cycle Illumina NextSeq 550 flow cell was used to sequence each immunoSEQ 96-well plate. Concerning the study's data processing: Because only junctional sequences without quality scores were contained in the immunoSEQ output, filtering matching that applied to full-length reads could not be performed. Sequences were annotated with PyIR, a Python wrapper for IgBLAST v1.9, and V/J genes and CDR3 were assigned using IMGT germline references. Any read was removed if the V/J assignment was weak (E-value above 1e-6), the CDR3 was missing, or the read contained stop codons, out-of-frame junctions, or ambiguous translated residues. V3J clonotypes were defined as sequences sharing an identical inferred V gene, J gene, and CDR3 amino acid sequence. The percentage overlap between two repertoires was calculated by dividing the number of shared unique clonotypes by the size of the smaller repertoire. Repertoire richness was assessed with RTK rarefaction, the Chao1 estimator, and Recon v2.1 estimates of unobserved clonotypes. For all TCRbeta clonotypes obtained by the gDNA method from a handful of donors, generation probabilities were computed with OLGA. As stored in TCRdb, this immuneACCESS dataset retains in-frame rearrangements with V and J assigned. A fraction of the clones does not appear; measured against another copy, unresolved V genes explain less than half of the discrepancy, and the remainder lacks a known reason. The DNA gave D and trimming, while V, J and clone size come from that table. The table for this sample lists some 1,600,000 clones; approximately 98% of them were counted only once. The ten largest account for 0.4% to 0.55% of the sample.

In regard to this clone: Its antigen specificity is not known. Base-call qualities are not available, and no considerably larger clone is one nucleotide away. Other DNA sequences within the sample encode an identical CDR3.

CDR1 and CDR2 were assigned from the germline V gene as MDHEN and SYDVKM. Trimming costs V 5 bases and J 1 base, and their ends lie 6 bases apart. From the cysteine through the phenylalanine, the CDR3 covers 12 amino acids. The sequence is cut down to CDR3 DNA, 36 bases in frame from base 1. This clonotype originated in a young man in good health. This receptor chain uses TRBV28 and TRBJ2-7; the D gene is unclear. The specimen sequenced was naive CD4+ T cells sorted from blood. The cell subset or site label on this specimen signifies: CD45RA+ positively selected. The bases read TGTGCCAGCAGTCTCGGGTCCTACGAGCAGTACTTC. This encodes CASSLGSYEQYF.